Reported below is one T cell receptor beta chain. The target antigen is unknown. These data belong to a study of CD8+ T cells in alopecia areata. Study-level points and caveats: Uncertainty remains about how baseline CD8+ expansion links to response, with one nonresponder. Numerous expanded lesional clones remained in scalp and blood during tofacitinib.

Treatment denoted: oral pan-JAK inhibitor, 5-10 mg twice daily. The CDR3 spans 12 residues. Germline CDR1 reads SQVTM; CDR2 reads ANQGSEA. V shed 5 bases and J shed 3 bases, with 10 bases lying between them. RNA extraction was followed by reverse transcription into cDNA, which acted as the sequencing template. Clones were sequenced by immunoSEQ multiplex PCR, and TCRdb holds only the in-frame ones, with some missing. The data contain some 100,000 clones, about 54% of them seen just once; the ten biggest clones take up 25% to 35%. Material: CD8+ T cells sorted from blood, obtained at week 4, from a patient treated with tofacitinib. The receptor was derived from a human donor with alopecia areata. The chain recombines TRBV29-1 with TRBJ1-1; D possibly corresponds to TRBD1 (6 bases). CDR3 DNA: TGCAGCGTTCTGGGGGCGGACACTGAAGCTTTCTTT. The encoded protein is CSVLGADTEAFF. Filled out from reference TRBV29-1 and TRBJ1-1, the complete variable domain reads SAVISQKPSRDICQRGTSLTIQCQVDSQVTMMFWYRQQPGQSLTLIATANQGSEATYESGFVIDKFPISRPNLTFSTLTVSNMSPEDSSIYLCSVLGADTEAFFGQGTRLTVV.